This T cell receptor (beta chain) is from a study of OX40 agonist ivuxolimab in advanced cancers. Study at large: Previous treatment with anti-PD-1, anti-PD-L1 or anti-CTLA-4 therapy was allowed; 30% to 50% had received some.

From germline, CDR1 is SGDLS and CDR2 YYNGEE. Trimming left V 4 bases short and J 9 bases short, with 17 bases between. CDR3 length equals 14 residues. TCRdb keeps only in-frame clones here, not all; method: immunoSEQ multiplex PCR. In the table there are 50,000 or so clones, 80% to 90% of which are singletons. This chain links TRBV9 with TRBJ2-1; D may be TRBD2 (7 bases). Material: CD4+ or CD8+ T cells sorted from blood, obtained in a trial of the OX40 agonist ivuxolimab. The clonotype was recovered from an adult with an advanced solid tumor such as melanoma, head and neck, liver or kidney cancer. CDR3 sequence (DNA): TGTGCCAGCAGCCCCTGGGGGGGCCGGGTTGAGCAGTTCTTC. This sequence encodes CASSPWGGRVEQFF. Full variable domain (rest looked up from reference TRBV9 and TRBJ2-1): DSGVTQTPKHLITATGQRVTLRCSPRSGDLSVYWYQQSLDQGLQFLIQYYNGEERAKGNILERFSAQQFPDLHSELNLSSLELGDSALYFCASSPWGGRVEQFFGPGTRLTVL.